This TCR beta chain derives from a study of blood T cell repertoires in COVID-19. Repertoires were generated with immunoSEQ multiplex PCR, while TCRdb's copy carries only in-frame clones and drops some. The sample records approximately 230,000 clones, roughly 90% being singletons. V gave up 8 bases and J gave up 8 bases; unmatched junction bases: 7. The CDR3 loop spans 13 amino acids. The TCR originated in a woman in her thirties or forties who had recovered from COVID-19. The rearrangement uses TRBV12-3 or TRBV12-4 and TRBJ1-4, with 8 positions matching TRBD1. The source material was peripheral blood. DNA of the CDR3: TGTGCCAGCCAGGGGGCTGGGGGAGAAAAACTGTTTTTT. It is translated as CASQGAGGEKLFF.